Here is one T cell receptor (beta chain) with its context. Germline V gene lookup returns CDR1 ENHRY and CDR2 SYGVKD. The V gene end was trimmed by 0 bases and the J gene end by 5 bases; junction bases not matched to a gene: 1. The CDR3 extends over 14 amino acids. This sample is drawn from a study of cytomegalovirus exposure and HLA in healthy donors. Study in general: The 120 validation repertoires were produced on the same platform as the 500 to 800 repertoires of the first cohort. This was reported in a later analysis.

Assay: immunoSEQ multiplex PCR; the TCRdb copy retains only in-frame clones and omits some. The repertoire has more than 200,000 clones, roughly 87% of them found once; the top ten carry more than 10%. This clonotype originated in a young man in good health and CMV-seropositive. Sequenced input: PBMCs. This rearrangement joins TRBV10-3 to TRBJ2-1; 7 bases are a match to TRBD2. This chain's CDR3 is CAISESGRNNEQFF. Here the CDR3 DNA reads TGTGCCATCAGTGAGTCCGGGAGGAACAATGAGCAGTTCTTC.